This TCR beta chain appears in the sequencing data of a study of early stage breast cancer tumors. Overall study findings and caveats: Most shared enriched TCRB sequences were commonly generated ones.

Profiled with immunoSEQ multiplex PCR; TCRdb holds only in-frame clones, not every one. The sample includes some 24,000 clones, 55% to 80% seen only once; the top ten take over 9.5%. Per the germline V gene, CDR1 is SEHNR and CDR2 is FQNEAQ (reference sequence). The ends were cut back, 5 bases at V and 6 bases at J, with 11 bases in the middle. The CDR3 covers 13 residues. Regarding this clone: As yet, its antigen is unknown.

The V call is TRBV7-9, the J call TRBJ1-3; perhaps TRBD1 as D (6 bases). This sequence originates from a person between 55 and 70 years old with breast cancer. The specimen sequenced was breast tumor tissue. CDR3 DNA: TGTGCCAGCAGCACCGGACAGCAAAACACCATATATTTT. Translation gives CASSTGQQNTIYF.